This is a list of T cell receptor beta chains from one sample in a study of radiotherapy plus CTLA-4 blockade in lung cancer. The method was immunoSEQ multiplex PCR; TCRdb's version includes in-frame clones alone and lacks a portion of them. The sample includes 14,000 to 15,000 clones, about 70% of them seen just once. Specimen: peripheral blood, collected from a patient treated with radiotherapy plus ipilimumab. The receptor source for this set is a human donor with non-small cell lung cancer whose response to radiotherapy plus ipilimumab could not be evaluated. CDR3s include the opening cysteine and the closing phenylalanine or tryptophan. The D gene is left open where the match is weak. The size of a clone is reported for some rows only, either as once, few or many, or as a class for expanded clones.

>TRBJ2-1|.|TRBV5-1|.
CASSFGLPGVNEQFF
TGCGCCAGCAGCTTCGGGCTACCCGGGGTCAATGAGCAGTTCTTC
>TRBJ2-3|.|TRBV11-2|TRBD2
CASSLENSGGAYTQYF
TGTGCCAGCAGCTTAGAGAATAGCGGGGGGGCATATACGCAGTATTTT
>TRBJ2-1|few|TRBV7-9|.
CASSPDPGNEQFF
TGTGCCAGCAGCCCCGACCCGGGGAATGAGCAGTTCTTC
>TRBJ2-2|.|TRBV28|.
CASSSEGYGGTGELFF
TGTGCCAGCAGTTCCGAGGGTTACGGGGGAACCGGGGAGCTGTTTTTT
>TRBJ1-3|.|TRBV7-2|TRBD1
CASSMGLQGAYTIYF
TGTGCCAGCAGCATGGGATTACAGGGGGCGTACACCATATATTTT
>TRBJ1-4|.|TRBV5-1|.
CASSLVSGGAGEKLFF
TGCGCCAGCAGCTTGGTTAGTGGCGGGGCTGGTGAAAAACTGTTTTTT
>TRBJ1-1|.|TRBV10-3|.
CAISEPGDRGAFF
TGTGCCATCAGTGAGCCAGGGGATCGGGGAGCTTTCTTT
>TRBJ1-5|.|TRBV6-1|TRBD1
CASSGPTGGFSQPQHF
TGTGCCAGCAGTGGCCCGACAGGGGGATTCAGTCAGCCCCAGCATTTT
>TRBJ1-5|.|TRBV7-2|.
CASSFSPGDNQPQHF
TGTGCCAGCAGCTTTAGTCCAGGGGACAATCAGCCCCAGCATTTT
>TRBJ1-2|.|TRBV29-1|TRBD1
CSVVPGQGSANYGYTF
TGCAGCGTAGTCCCGGGACAGGGCTCGGCTAACTATGGCTACACCTTC
>TRBJ2-7|.|TRBV6-1|TRBD1
CASRHRGPYEQYF
TGTGCCAGCAGGCACAGGGGTCCCTACGAGCAGTACTTC
>TRBJ1-6|.|TRBV7-9|.
CASSFQTGPGEPLHF
TGTGCCAGCAGCTTTCAGACGGGTCCGGGGGAACCCCTCCACTTT
>TRBJ1-3|.|TRBV9|TRBD1
CASSAQGGTGNTIYF
TGTGCCAGCAGCGCACAGGGGGGGACTGGAAACACCATATATTTT
>TRBJ1-2|.|TRBV6-1|TRBD1
CASSAQGAVYGYTF
TGTGCCAGCAGTGCACAGGGGGCTGTCTATGGCTACACCTTC
>TRBJ2-7|once|TRBV7-3|.
CASSLQRGRPDEQYF
TGTGCCAGCAGCTTACAACGGGGGAGACCCGACGAGCAGTACTTC
>TRBJ1-2|.|TRBV4-2|.
CASSQDTGIYGYTF
TGTGCCAGCAGCCAAGATACAGGTATCTATGGCTACACCTTC
>TRBJ1-3|.|TRBV15|.
CATSREQGGNTIYF
TGTGCCACCAGCAGAGAACAGGGTGGAAACACCATATATTTT
>TRBJ2-2|.|TRBV9|TRBD1
CASSARGQANTGELFF
TGTGCCAGCAGCGCCCGGGGACAGGCGAACACCGGGGAGCTGTTTTTT
>TRBJ1-6|.|TRBV5-5|.
CASSLGQVSSPLHF
TGTGCCAGCAGCTTGGGGCAGGTCTCCTCACCCCTCCACTTT
>TRBJ2-5|.|TRBV7-8|TRBD2
CASSFGLAETQYF
TGTGCCAGCAGCTTCGGACTAGCGGAAACCCAGTACTTC
>TRBJ1-5|few|TRBV19|.
CASMSLEGNQPQHF
TGTGCCAGTATGTCCCTAGAAGGCAATCAGCCCCAGCATTTT
>TRBJ2-1|once|TRBV7-2|.
CASSRGWDYNEQFF
TGTGCCAGCAGTAGGGGTTGGGACTACAATGAGCAGTTCTTC
>TRBJ1-1|.|TRBV5-4|TRBD1
CASSARDRTEAFF
TGTGCCAGCAGCGCCCGGGACAGAACTGAAGCTTTCTTT
>TRBJ1-2|.|TRBV27|TRBD1
CASSRTGDYGYTF
TGTGCCAGCAGCCGTACAGGGGACTATGGCTACACCTTC
>TRBJ2-2|.|TRBV6-5|.
CASSPGQGTGELFF
TGTGCCAGCAGTCCGGGACAAGGCACCGGGGAGCTGTTTTTT